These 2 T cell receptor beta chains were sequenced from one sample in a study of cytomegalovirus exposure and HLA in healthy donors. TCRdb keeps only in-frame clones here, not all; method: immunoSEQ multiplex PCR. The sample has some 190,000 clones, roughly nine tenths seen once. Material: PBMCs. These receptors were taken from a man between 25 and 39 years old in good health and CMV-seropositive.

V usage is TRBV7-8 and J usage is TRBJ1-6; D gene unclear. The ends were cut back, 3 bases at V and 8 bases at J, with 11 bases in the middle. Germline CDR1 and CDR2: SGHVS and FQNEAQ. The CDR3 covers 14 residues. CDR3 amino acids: CASSFSPEDSPLHF. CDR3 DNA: TGTGCCAGCAGCTTTTCCCCGGAGGATTCACCCCTCCACTTT.

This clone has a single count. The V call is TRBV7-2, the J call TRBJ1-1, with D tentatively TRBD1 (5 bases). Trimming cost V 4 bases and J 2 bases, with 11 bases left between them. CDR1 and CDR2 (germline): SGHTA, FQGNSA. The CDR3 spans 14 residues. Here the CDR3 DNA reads TGTGCCAGCAGCTCCCCTTGGGGCAACACTGAAGCTTTCTTT. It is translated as CASSSPWGNTEAFF.